Listed here are 7 T cell receptor beta chains from one sample, sequenced in a study of cytomegalovirus exposure and HLA in healthy donors. PCR was performed using 60 Vbeta and 13 Jbeta primers. Some clones are missing from TCRdb's copy, which holds only in-frame ones; the method was immunoSEQ multiplex PCR. Here the sample table reports some 75,000 clones. Sequenced material: PBMCs. Receptor source: a boy aged 5-17 years in good health and CMV-seronegative.

This chain links TRBV5-1 with TRBJ1-2; 8 nucleotides align to TRBD1. Germline CDR1 and CDR2: SGHRS and YFSETQ. The ends lost 4 bases at V and 10 bases at J; junction bases unmatched: 3. The CDR3 is 11 amino acids. The CDR3 spells CASSLDRDYTF. The CDR3 region has the DNA TGCGCCAGCAGCCTGGACAGGGACTACACCTTC.

The rearrangement uses TRBV30 and TRBJ2-6; 7 nucleotides agree with TRBD1. J lost 0 bases, V lost 6 bases, and 11 bases had no gene match. This CDR3 region has 17 residues. The germline V gene encodes CDR1 GTSNPN and CDR2 SVGIG (reference sequence). DNA of the CDR3: TGTGCCTGCGACCTGACAGGGCGCCTCTCTGGGGCCAACGTCCTGACTTTC. This encodes CACDLTGRLSGANVLTF.

The chain couples TRBV2 to TRBJ1-2, with TRBD1 identical over 11 bases. CDR1 and CDR2 (germline): SNHLY, FYNNEI. The CDR3 length is 15 residues. With V trimmed by 2 bases and J by 7 bases, 6 bases remained unmatched. This CDR3 reads CASSERSGTGGGYTF. The CDR3 coding sequence is TGTGCCAGCAGTGAAAGATCGGGGACAGGGGGTGGCTACACCTTC.

The chain has TRBV7-3 and TRBJ1-1, with D possibly TRBD1 on 5 matching bases. The CDR3 is made up of 14 amino acids. The V gene lost 6 bases and the J gene lost 4 bases, with 15 bases spanning the gap. Germline V lookup: CDR1 SGHTA, CDR2 FQGTGA. Here the CDR3 reads CASSTTGVSTEAFF. The CDR3 DNA sequence: TGTGCCAGCAGTACGACGGGGGTAAGCACTGAAGCTTTCTTT. Variable domain in full (rest from reference TRBV7-3 and TRBJ1-1): GAGVSQTPSNKVTEKGKYVELRCDPISGHTALYWYRQSLGQGPEFLIYFQGTGAADDSGLPNDRFFAVRPEGSVSTLKIQRTERGDSAVYLCASSTTGVSTEAFFGQGTRLTVV.

V and J are TRBV7-7 and TRBJ2-1; 8 bases match TRBD1. This CDR3 spans 16 amino acids. Germline CDR1 and CDR2: SSHAT and FNYEAQ (reference sequence). V lost 1 base, J lost 6 bases, and 8 bases stayed unmatched. CDR3 in DNA: TGTGCCAGCAGCTTAGGGAGGGCTACAGGGGGCAATGAGCAGTTCTTC. Amino acid sequence: CASSLGRATGGNEQFF. Based on the CDR3 plus reference TRBV7-7 and TRBJ2-1, the full variable domain is GAGVSQSPRYKVTKRGQDVTLRCDPISSHATLYWYQQALGQGPEFLTYFNYEAQPDKSGLPSDRFSAERPEGSISTLTIQRTEQRDSAMYRCASSLGRATGGNEQFFGPGTRLTVL.

The chain employs TRBV5-4 and TRBJ2-6; weak D call: TRBD1 (6 bases). The V and J ends lost 2 bases and 4 bases respectively, with 22 bases between them. This CDR3 contains 19 residues. CDR1 and CDR2 from the germline V gene are SGHNT and YYREEE (reference sequence). DNA for the CDR3: TGTGCCAGCAGCTTTGGAGGCAGGGGAAGCTCATACGGGGCCAACGTCCTGACTTTC. It yields the protein CASSFGGRGSSYGANVLTF.

The genes are TRBV7-8 and TRBJ2-3; TRBD2 might be the D (5 bases). The CDR3 has 14 residues. The V gene's germline CDR1 is SGHVS and CDR2 FQNEAQ. V was pared by 3 bases and J by 6 bases, with 13 bases between. In nucleotides, the CDR3 is TGTGCCAGCAGCTTCGGGGAACTTGGGGATACGCAGTATTTT. It encodes CASSFGELGDTQYF.